The clone carrying this T cell receptor beta chain was detected only a few times. This entry comes from a study of blood T cell repertoires in COVID-19. The wider study: Whether acute or convalescent, the COVID-19 samples came from the United States, Italy and Spain. PBMCs, B-cell-depleted T cells, or T cells provided the cDNA or gDNA that made up the material.

The V segment lost 7 bases and the J segment 8 bases; nucleotides outside the gene matches: 9. CDR3 size: 13 residues. The germline gives CDR1 SEHNR, CDR2 FQNEAQ (reference sequence). Authors' data handling: Cell counts per sample came from amplifying reference gene primers. Sequencing used immunoSEQ multiplex PCR; TCRdb keeps in-frame clones, though not all of them. V and J calls and clone size come straight from that table; D and trimming were deduced from the DNA. Of 80,000 to 100,000 clones listed, around 82% are singletons. The sequence was collected from a man aged 70 or older with active or convalescent COVID-19. Sequenced sample: peripheral blood. V is TRBV7-9 and J is TRBJ2-3; TRBD2 matches at 7 bases. CDR3 region: CASNPLREGTQYF. The CDR3 DNA reads TGTGCCAGCAACCCCCTTAGGGAGGGTACGCAGTATTTT.